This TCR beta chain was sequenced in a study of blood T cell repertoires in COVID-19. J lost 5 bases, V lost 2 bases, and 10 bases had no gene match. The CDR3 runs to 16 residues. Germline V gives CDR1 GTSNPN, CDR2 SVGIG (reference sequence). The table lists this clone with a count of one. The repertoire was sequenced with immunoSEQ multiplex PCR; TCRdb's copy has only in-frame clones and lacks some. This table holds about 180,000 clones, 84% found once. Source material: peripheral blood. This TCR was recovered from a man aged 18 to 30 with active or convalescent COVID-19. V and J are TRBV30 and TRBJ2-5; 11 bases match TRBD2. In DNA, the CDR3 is TGTGCCTGGAGTCCGGATCTAGCGGGAGGTTTGGAGACCCAGTACTTC. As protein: CAWSPDLAGGLETQYF. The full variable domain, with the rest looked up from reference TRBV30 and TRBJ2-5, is SQTIHQWPATLVQPVGSPLSLECTVEGTSNPNLYWYRQAAGRGLQLLFYSVGIGQISSEVPQNLSASRPQDRQFILSSKKLLLSDSGFYLCAWSPDLAGGLETQYFGPGTRLLVL.